This T cell receptor beta chain appears in the sequencing data of a study of cytomegalovirus exposure and HLA in healthy donors. Both 60 Vbeta primers and 13 Jbeta primers went into the PCR. Produced via immunoSEQ multiplex PCR; TCRdb's table is partial and in-frame only. The sample shows tens of thousands of clones, around 81% of them seen only once. General study findings and limits: Across donors, sequencing depth was assumed by presence/absence analyses to be roughly uniform.

Nominally healthy donors provided the samples, though records likely missed some immune exposures. The CDR3 has 16 amino acids. V lost 2 bases and J lost 4; bases outside the gene matches: 10. Germline V gives CDR1 SGHDN, CDR2 FVKESK. On this clone itself: The antigen remains undetermined.

Sequencing was done on a sample of PBMCs. V gene TRBV14 combines with J gene TRBJ1-1, with 7 bases fitting TRBD1. The receptor comes from a man aged 50 to 60 in good health and CMV-seronegative. CDR3 nucleotides: TGTGCCAGCAGCCAACCTAAGACAGGGAGCGTCACTGAAGCTTTCTTT. Amino acid sequence: CASSQPKTGSVTEAFF.